A single sample is the source of the 12 T cell receptor beta chains below, sequenced in a study of cytomegalovirus exposure and HLA in healthy donors. PCR involved 60 Vbeta and 13 Jbeta primers. TCRdb's table, derived via immunoSEQ multiplex PCR, lists solely in-frame clones and lacks some. Of 150,000 to 200,000 clones in the sample, roughly four fifths were seen once. Input material: PBMCs. The origin of the receptors is a man aged 45-60 years in good health and CMV-seropositive.

The chain links TRBV19 to TRBJ1-3; 7 bases match TRBD1. There are 17 residues in the CDR3. Losses at the gene ends were 4 bases for V and 0 bases for J; bases not matched to a gene: 9. Germline V gene lookup returns CDR1 LNHDA and CDR2 SQIVND (reference sequence). The CDR3: CASSKEGARSSGNTIYF. The DNA of the CDR3 is TGTGCCAGTAGTAAAGAGGGGGCTAGGAGCTCTGGAAACACCATATATTTT.

The V call is TRBV18, the J call TRBJ2-5, with 7 bases fitting TRBD1. Germline CDR1 KGHSH, CDR2 LQKENI. Unmatched junction bases numbered 12, after V lost 6 bases and J lost 2 bases. There are 16 residues in the CDR3. The CDR3 region is CASSPEPGTAQETQYF. Here the CDR3 DNA reads TGTGCCAGCTCGCCAGAACCGGGGACAGCACAAGAGACCCAGTACTTC.

The chain couples TRBV7-2 to TRBJ2-1, with TRBD2 matching 15 bases. The CDR3 runs to 19 residues. The V and J ends lost 1 base and 9 bases, in that order; junction bases with no gene match: 13. Per germline, CDR1 SGHTA and CDR2 FQGNSA. The CDR3 spells CASSLGGLAGGYRESEQFF. The CDR3 DNA follows: TGTGCCAGCAGCTTAGGGGGACTAGCGGGGGGCTACCGTGAGAGTGAGCAGTTCTTC.

This sequence joins TRBV5-1 and TRBJ2-2, with D possibly TRBD2 on 6 matching bases. The germline V gene encodes CDR1 SGHRS and CDR2 YFSETQ. There are 14 residues in the CDR3. V lost 9 bases and J 5 bases, leaving 17 bases between the germline ends. In nucleotides, the CDR3 is TGCGCCAACCCCCCTCGGGGGAGGACCGGGGAGCTGTTTTTT. Protein: CANPPRGRTGELFF.

This clone turned up a few times. The genes are TRBV5-1 and TRBJ1-4; D is possibly TRBD1 (5 bases). CDR1 SGHRS and CDR2 YFSETQ come from the germline V gene. The CDR3 covers 15 residues. The V and J ends lost 0 bases and 4 bases respectively, with 10 bases between them. This CDR3 is CASSLEGFGNEKLFF. The CDR3 DNA follows: TGCGCCAGCAGCTTGGAGGGGTTTGGTAATGAAAAACTGTTTTTT.

The CDR3 coding sequence is TGTGCAATCGTCCCAGGGGGCAGCCACGAGCAGTACTTC. It codes for CAIVPGGSHEQYF. This sequence joins TRBV5-4 and TRBJ2-7; 8 bases are a match to TRBD1. The CDR3 extends over 13 amino acids. CDR1 is SGHNT and CDR2 is YYREEE in the germline V gene (reference sequence).

V and J are TRBV7-8 and TRBJ1-5, with a tentative D call TRBD1 (6 bases). The CDR3 has 15 amino acids. CDR1 and CDR2 (germline): SGHVS, FQNEAQ. V was shortened by 2 bases and J by 4 bases, with 12 bases between the two germline ends. CDR3 amino acids: CASSLSQGQNQPQHF. The CDR3 bases are TGTGCCAGCAGCTTATCCCAGGGGCAAAATCAGCCCCAGCATTTT.

The V call is TRBV9, the J call TRBJ2-7; D possibly corresponds to TRBD2 (5 bases). This CDR3 spans 13 amino acids. Trimming pared 4 bases from V and 9 bases from J, leaving 17 bases between. Germline V CDR1 and CDR2: SGDLS, YYNGEE. CDR3 amino acids: CASSLGVGLAQYF. Here the CDR3 DNA reads TGTGCCAGCAGCCTGGGAGTCGGTCTGGCGCAGTACTTC.

As regards this clone: Other DNA sequences in the sample encode the same CDR3. The V and J genes are TRBV30 and TRBJ2-7, with unresolved D. Germline assignment: CDR1 GTSNPN and CDR2 SVGIG (reference sequence). The CDR3 is made up of 11 amino acids. Trimming removed 2 bases at V and 4 bases at J, with 6 bases between. In DNA, the CDR3 is TGTGCCTGGAGTACCGGTTACGAGCAGTACTTC. This translates into CAWSTGYEQYF. The variable domain in full, completed from reference TRBV30 and TRBJ2-7, reads SQTIHQWPATLVQPVGSPLSLECTVEGTSNPNLYWYRQAAGRGLQLLFYSVGIGQISSEVPQNLSASRPQDRQFILSSKKLLLSDSGFYLCAWSTGYEQYFGPGTRLTVT.

This clone was detected once. The chain joins TRBV28 to TRBJ1-2; D gene uncertain. Germline assignment: CDR1 MDHEN and CDR2 SYDVKM. V lost 4 bases and J 2 bases, leaving 17 bases between the germline ends. This CDR3 has 16 amino acids. The CDR3 sequence: CASSSYNWAGNYGYTF. In nucleotides, the CDR3 is TGTGCCAGCAGTTCCTACAACTGGGCAGGAAACTATGGCTACACCTTC.

The chain is built from TRBV5-1 and TRBJ2-7; TRBD1 is a possible D gene (5 bases). The CDR3 has 13 amino acids. Germline V CDR1 and CDR2: SGHRS, YFSETQ. V gave up 4 bases and J gave up 6 bases, with 14 bases separating them. Written as DNA, the CDR3 is TGCGCCAGCAGCCCGGGCCAGGGATCCGAGCAGTACTTC. This encodes CASSPGQGSEQYF.

The V and J genes are TRBV4-2 and TRBJ2-3; TRBD2 matches at 13 bases. The CDR3 covers 17 residues. After removal of 6 bases from V and 0 bases from J, the junction contained 6 bases not matched to a gene. CDR1 and CDR2 (germline): LGHNA, YNFKEQ. The CDR3 DNA is TGTGCCAGCAGGCGACTAGCGGGGGGCCCTAGCACAGATACGCAGTATTTT. It yields the protein CASRRLAGGPSTDTQYF.